These 8 T cell receptor beta chains originate from one sample sequenced in a study of T cells in Graves' hyperthyroidism and ophthalmopathy. Regions amplified from RNA transcripts were the TCR beta CDR3 regions. With the HTBI primer set, the TCR CDR3 went through a first round of RT-PCR. TCRdb ran MiXCR on the multiplex PCR reads and lists one entry per CDR3 protein. The table lists hundreds of thousands of distinct CDR3 sequences, roughly 14% of them singletons. Specimen: blood. These receptors all stem from a woman aged 40 to 55 with Graves' ophthalmopathy.

A few counts support this clonotype. CDR3 nucleotide sequence: TGTGCCAGCAGCTCCTATTCCGGAGGCAGCCCAGGGGAGACCCAGTACTTC. Its translation is CASSSYSGGSPGETQYF. The genes are TRBV11-1 and TRBJ2-5; D tentatively reads TRBD1 or TRBD2 (5 bases each). Germline V gives CDR1 SGHAT, CDR2 FQDESV (reference sequence). This CDR3 region has 17 residues. Deletions cut 4 bases from V and 5 bases from J, with 23 bases between.

This clonotype has more than one count but fewer than ten. This sequence joins TRBV5-1 and TRBJ1-1; 9 positions match TRBD1. The germline gives CDR1 SGHRS, CDR2 YFSETQ. J was trimmed by 3 bases and V by 4 bases; bases with no gene match: 7. This CDR3 spans 15 amino acids. This CDR3 reads CASSARDRVHTEAFF. In nucleotides, the CDR3 is TGCGCCAGCAGCGCCCGGGACAGGGTTCACACTGAAGCTTTCTTT.

This clonotype was seen ten or more times. This chain connects TRBV24-1 to TRBJ1-1, with no clear D. Germline V gives CDR1 KGHDR, CDR2 SFDVKD. This CDR3 is 15 amino acids long. Trimming shortened V by 8 bases and J by 1 base, and 16 bases separated the two germline ends. The CDR3 is CATTVAEGSNTEAFF. The CDR3 DNA sequence: TGTGCCACCACCGTGGCAGAAGGGTCGAACACTGAAGCTTTCTTT.

This clonotype was counted ten times or more. The genes are TRBV6-2 or TRBV6-3 and TRBJ2-7; D call uncertain. CDR3 length equals 14 residues. Between the trimmed V and J ends, which lost 2 bases and 7 bases, there was a span of 15 bases. Germline lookup yields CDR1 MNHEY and CDR2 SVGEGT. CDR3 sequence: CASSYREPSREQYF. In DNA, the CDR3 is TGTGCCAGCAGTTACAGAGAGCCCTCTCGGGAGCAGTACTTC.

This clonotype was seen many times. V gene TRBV9 combines with J gene TRBJ2-3, with TRBD2 matching over 11 bases. The CDR3 runs to 15 residues. Germline-derived CDR1 and CDR2 are SGDLS and YYNGEE. V shed 2 bases, J shed 1 base, and the junction held 0 bases outside the gene matches. The CDR3 bases are TGTGCCAGCAGCGTTAGCGGGGGGGGCACAGATACGCAGTATTTT. This gives the protein CASSVSGGGTDTQYF. Full variable domain (outside the CDR3, taken from reference TRBV9 and TRBJ2-3): DSGVTQTPKHLITATGQRVTLRCSPRSGDLSVYWYQQSLDQGLQFLIQYYNGEERAKGNILERFSAQQFPDLHSELNLSSLELGDSALYFCASSVSGGGTDTQYFGPGTRLTVL.

This clonotype was counted at least ten times. The V and J genes are TRBV7-2 and TRBJ1-2, with D uncertain. Trimming removed 2 bases at V and 0 bases at J, with 10 bases between. Germline assignment: CDR1 SGHTA and CDR2 FQGNSA. This CDR3 is built from 15 residues. The CDR3 DNA reads as TGTGCCAGCAGCTTAAGGGAAATTTCTAACTATGGCTACACCTTC. Its translation is CASSLREISNYGYTF. Combining the CDR3 with reference TRBV7-2 and TRBJ1-2 gives the whole variable domain GAGVSQSPSNKVTEKGKDVELRCDPISGHTALYWYRQSLGQGLEFLIYFQGNSAPDKSGLPSDRFSAERTGGSVSTLTIQRTQQEDSAVYLCASSLREISNYGYTFGSGTRLTVV.

This clonotype appeared many times. The rearrangement joins TRBV7-8 to TRBJ2-7; D may be TRBD1 or TRBD2 (5 bases each). The CDR3 is 15 amino acids. Germline V gives CDR1 SGHVS, CDR2 FQNEAQ. Trimming left V 4 bases short and J 2 bases short, with 15 bases between. CDR3 residues: CASSSTGPPTYEQYF. The CDR3 DNA is TGTGCCAGCAGCTCCACGGGGCCGCCCACCTACGAGCAGTACTTC.

This clonotype was seen only a few times. The chain is built from TRBV20-1 and TRBJ2-5, with 7 positions matching TRBD2. This CDR3 has 13 residues. The germline V gene encodes CDR1 DFQATT and CDR2 SNEGSKA (reference sequence). V trimming: 8 bases; J trimming: 3 bases; junction bases outside the gene matches: 9. CDR3 coding DNA: TGCAGTCGCCGACTAGCAGAAAAAGAGACCCAGTACTTC. This codes for CSRRLAEKETQYF.